This T cell receptor (beta chain) was documented in a study of spatial heterogeneity in lung cancer. There are a few counts of this clonotype. What it recognizes is unknown. The library protocol tagged each TCR cDNA with a unique molecular identifier. Using its own MiXCR run on the 5' RACE reads, TCRdb lists one record per CDR3 protein. The table lists about 27,000 distinct CDR3 sequences, 7.1% of them singletons. Noted time point: sample taken at primary tumor resection. The donor group consisted of 72 patients who had untreated, early-stage non-small cell lung cancer. Without sorting, whole RNA was sequenced from tumor, nontumor lung or frozen PBMC. Study conclusions and caveats: Ubiquitous and regional nonsynonymous mutations were tracked by counts of ubiquitous and regional expanded TCRs, respectively. One measure, the expanded intratumoral alpha and beta TCR count, tracked tumor mutation counts.

This CDR3 is built from 14 residues. Trimming removed 3 bases at V and 4 bases at J, with 15 bases between. Germline CDR1 DFQATT, CDR2 SNEGSKA (reference sequence). The chain combines TRBV20-1 with TRBJ1-2; D may be TRBD1 (6 bases). This sequence originates from a male donor with early-stage non-small cell lung cancer. The input for sequencing was lung tumor tissue, taken at surgery. CDR3 protein: CSASNAGVGYGYTF. CDR3 coding DNA: TGCAGTGCTAGTAACGCAGGGGTAGGCTATGGCTACACCTTC.